The rows below give T cell receptor beta chains drawn from one sample of a study of blood T cell repertoires in COVID-19. The method was immunoSEQ multiplex PCR; TCRdb's version includes in-frame clones alone and lacks a portion of them. The data hold around 70,000 clones, with roughly 80% observed a single time. The specimen was peripheral blood. These receptors came from a woman aged 80 or older with active or convalescent COVID-19. The CDR3 runs from the conserved cysteine through the conserved F or W. Each record gives: J gene, V gene, D gene, clone size, CDR3 DNA, CDR3 protein. D genes are given only for firm matches. The size field is filled for only some rows; it gives once, few, many or a size class.

j_gene: TRBJ1-1
v_gene: TRBV2
d_gene: NA
abundance: NA
CDR3nt: TGTGCCAGCAGTGTGCAGGTAGAAGCTTTCTTT
CDR3aa: CASSVQVEAFF

j_gene: TRBJ1-5
v_gene: TRBV12-5
d_gene: NA
abundance: NA
CDR3nt: TGTGCTAGTGGTCCAAATCAGCCCCAGCATTTT
CDR3aa: CASGPNQPQHF

j_gene: TRBJ1-6
v_gene: TRBV19
d_gene: TRBD1
abundance: once
CDR3nt: TGTGCCGGTACCCCGGCGGGACAGTGGAGCTCCTATAATTCACCCCTCCACTTT
CDR3aa: CAGTPAGQWSSYNSPLHF

j_gene: TRBJ2-7
v_gene: TRBV7-2
d_gene: NA
abundance: NA
CDR3nt: TGTGCCAGCAGCTTAATATCGGGTTTGGGCGAGCAGTACTTC
CDR3aa: CASSLISGLGEQYF

j_gene: TRBJ1-3
v_gene: TRBV6-5
d_gene: NA
abundance: NA
CDR3nt: TGTGCCAGCAGATCGACAGGAAACACCATATATTTT
CDR3aa: CASRSTGNTIYF

j_gene: TRBJ2-3
v_gene: TRBV7-9
d_gene: NA
abundance: NA
CDR3nt: TGTGCCAGCAGCCCGGGACTGTCCACAGATACGCAGTATTTT
CDR3aa: CASSPGLSTDTQYF

j_gene: TRBJ2-7
v_gene: TRBV6-4
d_gene: NA
abundance: NA
CDR3nt: TGTGCCAGCACCGAGGCTCTCACCTACGAGCAGTACTTC
CDR3aa: CASTEALTYEQYF

j_gene: TRBJ2-7
v_gene: TRBV6-5
d_gene: NA
abundance: NA
CDR3nt: TGTGCCAGCAATCCGGATAGTTGGGGCAACGAGCAGTACTTC
CDR3aa: CASNPDSWGNEQYF

j_gene: TRBJ2-3
v_gene: TRBV10-3
d_gene: NA
abundance: NA
CDR3nt: TGTGCCATCAGTTACCGGGTGAGCACAGATACGCAGTATTTT
CDR3aa: CAISYRVSTDTQYF

j_gene: TRBJ2-2
v_gene: TRBV27
d_gene: NA
abundance: once
CDR3nt: TGTGCCAGCAAACAGACAGTTTACACCGGGGAGCTGTTTTTT
CDR3aa: CASKQTVYTGELFF

j_gene: TRBJ1-1
v_gene: TRBV5-4
d_gene: TRBD1
abundance: NA
CDR3nt: TGTGCCAGCAGCCCAGGAACGGACAGGGCAGGCGCTGAAGCTTTCTTT
CDR3aa: CASSPGTDRAGAEAFF

j_gene: TRBJ1-1
v_gene: TRBV6-5
d_gene: TRBD1
abundance: NA
CDR3nt: TGTGCCAGCAGACCGGACAGGGGCACTGAAGCTTTCTTT
CDR3aa: CASRPDRGTEAFF

j_gene: TRBJ2-3
v_gene: TRBV6-6
d_gene: TRBD2
abundance: NA
CDR3nt: TGTGCCAGCAGTTCACGACTAGCGGGAGGTTTAGATACGCAGTATTTT
CDR3aa: CASSSRLAGGLDTQYF

j_gene: TRBJ2-7
v_gene: TRBV5-4
d_gene: TRBD1
abundance: NA
CDR3nt: TGTGCCAGCAGCTTTCAGGGGGCGGCCTACGAGCAGTACTTC
CDR3aa: CASSFQGAAYEQYF

j_gene: TRBJ2-6
v_gene: TRBV5-1
d_gene: TRBD1
abundance: NA
CDR3nt: TGCGCCAGCAGCTTACCCGGGACAGGAAACTCTGGGGCCAACGTCCTGACTTTC
CDR3aa: CASSLPGTGNSGANVLTF

j_gene: TRBJ1-6
v_gene: TRBV5-1
d_gene: TRBD1
abundance: NA
CDR3nt: TGCGCCAGCAGCCCCGGGACAGGGAATAATTCACCCCTCCACTTT
CDR3aa: CASSPGTGNNSPLHF

j_gene: TRBJ1-1
v_gene: TRBV6-5
d_gene: TRBD1
abundance: NA
CDR3nt: TGTGCCAGCAGGCCTGGACAGGCGACCAACACTGAAGCTTTCTTT
CDR3aa: CASRPGQATNTEAFF

j_gene: TRBJ1-1
v_gene: TRBV25-1
d_gene: NA
abundance: once
CDR3nt: TGTGCCAGCACAGTGAACACTGAAGCTTTCTTT
CDR3aa: CASTVNTEAFF

j_gene: TRBJ2-3
v_gene: TRBV7-2
d_gene: TRBD2
abundance: NA
CDR3nt: TGTGCCAGCGCCTTTACTAGCGGGGGCACAGATACGCAGTATTTT
CDR3aa: CASAFTSGGTDTQYF

j_gene: TRBJ2-3
v_gene: TRBV21-1
d_gene: NA
abundance: NA
CDR3nt: TGTGCCAGCAGCAAATCGGGGGAGACTAGCGGTATGGGCCCGGGTACGCAGTATTTT
CDR3aa: CASSKSGETSGMGPGTQYF

j_gene: TRBJ1-2
v_gene: TRBV2
d_gene: NA
abundance: NA
CDR3nt: TGTGCCAGCAATGGGGATTCAGGAGCGGCAACTACGATTGGCTACACCTTC
CDR3aa: CASNGDSGAATTIGYTF

j_gene: TRBJ1-4
v_gene: TRBV14
d_gene: NA
abundance: NA
CDR3nt: TGTGCCAGCAGTCTCCAGGGGAACGAAAAACTGTTTTTT
CDR3aa: CASSLQGNEKLFF

j_gene: TRBJ1-4
v_gene: TRBV19
d_gene: TRBD1
abundance: NA
CDR3nt: TGTGCCAGTAACAACCGGGACAGGGACGAGAAACTGTTTTTT
CDR3aa: CASNNRDRDEKLFF

j_gene: TRBJ2-2
v_gene: TRBV5-1
d_gene: TRBD2
abundance: NA
CDR3nt: TGCGCCAGCGGCCCCAATAGCGGGGGGGCGCCCGGGGAGCTGTTTTTT
CDR3aa: CASGPNSGGAPGELFF

j_gene: TRBJ2-5
v_gene: TRBV7-9
d_gene: TRBD1
abundance: NA
CDR3nt: TGTGCCAGCAGCCGAATGACAGGGGGCACGGAGACCCAGTACTTC
CDR3aa: CASSRMTGGTETQYF

j_gene: TRBJ2-5
v_gene: TRBV6-2/TRBV6-3
d_gene: TRBD2
abundance: once
CDR3nt: TGTGCCAGCAGTCCCGAGACTAGCGGGAGGGGAGAGACCCAGTACTTC
CDR3aa: CASSPETSGRGETQYF

j_gene: TRBJ1-2
v_gene: TRBV9
d_gene: TRBD1
abundance: NA
CDR3nt: TGTGCCAGCAGCCCATACAGGGGGATGGGGTATGGCTACACCTTC
CDR3aa: CASSPYRGMGYGYTF

j_gene: TRBJ1-1
v_gene: TRBV7-2
d_gene: TRBD1
abundance: NA
CDR3nt: TGTGCCAGCAGCTTAGTGACAGGGGGCAACACTGAAGCTTTCTTT
CDR3aa: CASSLVTGGNTEAFF

j_gene: TRBJ1-1
v_gene: TRBV6-2/TRBV6-3
d_gene: NA
abundance: NA
CDR3nt: TGTGCCAGCAGTTACTCGAGCCGGGTGGGAGCTTTCTTT
CDR3aa: CASSYSSRVGAFF

j_gene: TRBJ1-4
v_gene: TRBV15
d_gene: NA
abundance: NA
CDR3nt: TGTGCCACCAGCAGACAGGGTGCTAATGAAAAACTGTTTTTT
CDR3aa: CATSRQGANEKLFF

j_gene: TRBJ2-2
v_gene: TRBV4-2
d_gene: NA
abundance: NA
CDR3nt: TGTGCCAGCAGCCAGGGGACTTGGGGGGACGCCGGGGAGCTGTTTTTT
CDR3aa: CASSQGTWGDAGELFF

j_gene: TRBJ1-6
v_gene: TRBV4-1
d_gene: TRBD1
abundance: NA
CDR3nt: TGCGCCAGCAGCCAAGCGGACAGGGGTTCACCCCTCCACTTT
CDR3aa: CASSQADRGSPLHF

j_gene: TRBJ1-1
v_gene: TRBV30
d_gene: NA
abundance: NA
CDR3nt: TGTGCCTGGAGGGAAACAGTTAACACTGAAGCTTTCTTT
CDR3aa: CAWRETVNTEAFF

j_gene: TRBJ1-2
v_gene: TRBV15
d_gene: NA
abundance: few
CDR3nt: TGTGCCACCAGCAGAGATCAATATGGCTACACCTTC
CDR3aa: CATSRDQYGYTF

j_gene: TRBJ2-1
v_gene: TRBV4-2
d_gene: TRBD2
abundance: many
CDR3nt: TGTGCCAGCAGCCCACCTAGCGGGGGGGCTAATGAGCAGTTCTTC
CDR3aa: CASSPPSGGANEQFF

j_gene: TRBJ2-7
v_gene: TRBV18
d_gene: NA
abundance: NA
CDR3nt: TGTGCCAGCGCACGAGCCTACGAGCAGTACTTC
CDR3aa: CASARAYEQYF

j_gene: TRBJ1-3
v_gene: TRBV29-1
d_gene: NA
abundance: NA
CDR3nt: TGCAGCGTTGGCGGATTACAGGACTACTCTGGAAACACCATATATTTT
CDR3aa: CSVGGLQDYSGNTIYF

j_gene: TRBJ1-6
v_gene: TRBV2
d_gene: NA
abundance: NA
CDR3nt: TGTGCCAGCAGTGAGCAGGGGCTTAATTCACCCCTCCACTTT
CDR3aa: CASSEQGLNSPLHF

j_gene: TRBJ1-6
v_gene: TRBV24-1
d_gene: NA
abundance: NA
CDR3nt: TGTGCCACCAGTGATTCTGAACATCCTCATTCACCCCTCCACTTT
CDR3aa: CATSDSEHPHSPLHF

j_gene: TRBJ1-4
v_gene: TRBV7-9
d_gene: NA
abundance: NA
CDR3nt: TGTGCCAGCAGCTCACGGGGGGCGATAGGTGAAAAACTGTTTTTT
CDR3aa: CASSSRGAIGEKLFF

j_gene: TRBJ2-3
v_gene: TRBV27
d_gene: NA
abundance: NA
CDR3nt: TGTGCCAGCAGTCCTACTAAACCCCTGGGCACAGATACGCAGTATTTT
CDR3aa: CASSPTKPLGTDTQYF

j_gene: TRBJ1-5
v_gene: TRBV2
d_gene: TRBD1
abundance: NA
CDR3nt: TGTGCCAGCAGTCGGACAGGGGGAGATCAGCCCCAGCATTTT
CDR3aa: CASSRTGGDQPQHF

j_gene: TRBJ1-2
v_gene: TRBV5-6
d_gene: TRBD1
abundance: NA
CDR3nt: TGTGCCAGCAGCTTTGGGACAGAGATAGGCTACACCTTC
CDR3aa: CASSFGTEIGYTF

j_gene: TRBJ1-4
v_gene: TRBV18
d_gene: NA
abundance: NA
CDR3nt: TGTGCCAGCTCACCACCAGGGGCTGCGCGTGAAAAACTGTTTTTT
CDR3aa: CASSPPGAAREKLFF

j_gene: TRBJ2-7
v_gene: TRBV28
d_gene: NA
abundance: NA
CDR3nt: TGTGCCAGCAGTTTGCCCCCAGGGTCCGAGCAGTACTTC
CDR3aa: CASSLPPGSEQYF

j_gene: TRBJ1-2
v_gene: TRBV19
d_gene: NA
abundance: NA
CDR3nt: TGTGCCAGTAACCCTGCGGGGATCTATGGCTACACCTTC
CDR3aa: CASNPAGIYGYTF

j_gene: TRBJ2-1
v_gene: TRBV7-9
d_gene: TRBD1
abundance: NA
CDR3nt: TGTGCCAGCAGCTCCGGGACAGGGAATTACAATGAGCAGTTCTTC
CDR3aa: CASSSGTGNYNEQFF

j_gene: TRBJ1-2
v_gene: TRBV19
d_gene: TRBD1
abundance: NA
CDR3nt: TGTGCCAGTGTGAGGGGGCGAGCTAACTATGGCTACACCTTC
CDR3aa: CASVRGRANYGYTF

j_gene: TRBJ1-2
v_gene: TRBV7-9
d_gene: TRBD1
abundance: NA
CDR3nt: TGTGCCAGCAGCAAGGTGGACAGGGGAGGCTACACCTTC
CDR3aa: CASSKVDRGGYTF

j_gene: TRBJ2-7
v_gene: TRBV4-3
d_gene: TRBD2
abundance: few
CDR3nt: TGCGCCAGCAGCCAAGATATTAGGGGCCTAGCGGGAGCCGAGCAGTACTTC
CDR3aa: CASSQDIRGLAGAEQYF

j_gene: TRBJ1-1
v_gene: TRBV6-5
d_gene: NA
abundance: NA
CDR3nt: TGTGCCAGCAGGTCCCAGGTTAACACTGAAGCTTTCTTT
CDR3aa: CASRSQVNTEAFF

j_gene: TRBJ2-1
v_gene: TRBV5-1
d_gene: NA
abundance: NA
CDR3nt: TGCGCCAGCAGCTCCTCTGGGGGCGCAACCTACAATGAGCAGTTCTTC
CDR3aa: CASSSSGGATYNEQFF

j_gene: TRBJ1-5
v_gene: TRBV6-2/TRBV6-3
d_gene: NA
abundance: NA
CDR3nt: TGTGCCAGCAGTTACGCGGAATACAATCAGCCCCAGCATTTT
CDR3aa: CASSYAEYNQPQHF

j_gene: TRBJ2-3
v_gene: TRBV5-1
d_gene: TRBD2
abundance: NA
CDR3nt: TGCGCCAGCAGCGAGACTAGCGGGAGGAGGACAGATACGCAGTATTTT
CDR3aa: CASSETSGRRTDTQYF

j_gene: TRBJ1-3
v_gene: TRBV19
d_gene: TRBD1
abundance: NA
CDR3nt: TGTGCCAGTAGGGGACAGGGCGGAAACACCATATATTTT
CDR3aa: CASRGQGGNTIYF

j_gene: TRBJ1-6
v_gene: TRBV30
d_gene: NA
abundance: NA
CDR3nt: TGTGCCTGGACAGGACAGAGTAATTCACCCCTCCACTTT
CDR3aa: CAWTGQSNSPLHF

j_gene: TRBJ2-3
v_gene: TRBV24-1
d_gene: NA
abundance: NA
CDR3nt: TGTGCCACCAGTGATTTGTGCAGGGAACACACTAAATTCACAGATACGCAGTATTTT
CDR3aa: CATSDLCREHTKFTDTQYF

j_gene: TRBJ2-5
v_gene: TRBV11-3
d_gene: NA
abundance: once
CDR3nt: TGTGCCAGCAGCTTACTTAAGACCCAGTACTTC
CDR3aa: CASSLLKTQYF

j_gene: TRBJ1-1
v_gene: TRBV24-1
d_gene: NA
abundance: few
CDR3nt: TGTGCCACCAGTTACGAGGGGAACACTGAAGCTTTCTTT
CDR3aa: CATSYEGNTEAFF